These 21 T cell receptor beta chains were sequenced from one sample in a study of blood T cell repertoires in COVID-19. Here immunoSEQ multiplex PCR was the method, and the copy in TCRdb shows in-frame clones only, minus some. Of 110,000 or so clones listed, over 75% were seen once; the top ten hold under 4%. Specimen: peripheral blood. Receptors originate from a man in his sixties with acute or convalescent COVID-19.

The rearrangement uses TRBV5-1 and TRBJ2-3; a possible D gene is TRBD2 (5 bases). V was cut by 0 bases and J by 4 bases, with 15 bases left in between. CDR1 is SGHRS, CDR2 YFSETQ, per germline. The CDR3 contains 16 residues. The CDR3: CASSLVGPPRADTQYF. The CDR3 DNA reads as TGCGCCAGCAGCTTGGTTGGTCCCCCGAGGGCAGATACGCAGTATTTT.

Concerning this clone itself: This sample includes further DNA sequences coding for the same CDR3. V gene TRBV18 combines with J gene TRBJ1-5, with D possibly being TRBD1 (6 bases). Germline V gene sequence: CDR1 KGHSH, CDR2 LQKENI. The ends were cut back, 2 bases at V and 7 bases at J, with 12 bases in the middle. This CDR3 comprises 14 residues. CDR3 residues: CASSPNRAGQPQHF. The CDR3 nucleotides read TGTGCCAGCTCACCAAACAGGGCAGGACAGCCCCAGCATTTT.

J is TRBJ2-2 and V is TRBV9, with 8 bases that match TRBD2. V shed 3 bases, J shed 7 bases, and the junction held 5 bases outside the gene matches. The CDR3 runs 14 residues. The V gene's germline CDR1 is SGDLS and CDR2 YYNGEE. Here the CDR3 reads CASSGAGDGGELFF. The CDR3 DNA reads TGTGCCAGCAGCGGAGCGGGAGATGGCGGGGAGCTGTTTTTT.

The chain uses TRBV12-3 or TRBV12-4 and TRBJ2-1; weak D call: TRBD1 (5 bases). V dropped 3 bases and J dropped 10 bases, with 13 bases sitting between them. This CDR3 comprises 13 residues. In DNA form, the CDR3 reads TGTGCCAGCAGTTTTGGGGCCCTCGGGGAGCAGTTCTTC. This codes for CASSFGALGEQFF.

CDR3 DNA sequence: TGTGCCAGCCCTCGGACTAGCGGGAGTAACAATGAGCAGTTCTTC. This codes for CASPRTSGSNNEQFF. This chain connects TRBV2 to TRBJ2-1; 13 nucleotides agree with TRBD2. This CDR3 has 15 residues. Germline values: CDR1 SNHLY, CDR2 FYNNEI. J gave up 5 bases and V 8 bases, and 6 bases lay outside the gene matches. The full variable domain, with the rest looked up from reference TRBV2 and TRBJ2-1, is EPEVTQTPSHQVTQMGQEVILRCVPISNHLYFYWYRQILGQKVEFLVSFYNNEISEKSEIFDDQFSVERPDGSNFTLKIRSTKLEDSAMYFCASPRTSGSNNEQFFGPGTRLTVL.

The J gene is TRBJ2-7, the V gene TRBV9, with TRBD1 identical over 7 bases. V was pared by 4 bases and J by 0 bases, with 7 bases of the junction left unmatched. This CDR3 has 15 residues. Germline CDR1 is SGDLS and CDR2 is YYNGEE. CDR3 DNA: TGTGCCAGCAGCCCCCGGACAGGTACCTCCTACGAGCAGTACTTC. Protein sequence: CASSPRTGTSYEQYF. The entire variable domain, with the rest obtained from reference TRBV9 and TRBJ2-7, is as follows: DSGVTQTPKHLITATGQRVTLRCSPRSGDLSVYWYQQSLDQGLQFLIQYYNGEERAKGNILERFSAQQFPDLHSELNLSSLELGDSALYFCASSPRTGTSYEQYFGPGTRLTVT.

This chain links TRBV2 with TRBJ1-5; 8 bases line up with TRBD1. The trim removed 6 bases at V and 5 bases at J, leaving 6 bases unmatched. This CDR3 region has 14 residues. The germline CDR1 and CDR2 sequences are SNHLY and FYNNEI. CDR3 in DNA: TGTGCCAGCAGCGGACAGGGCTTAGATCAGCCCCAGCATTTT. Amino acid sequence: CASSGQGLDQPQHF. Full variable domain (rest looked up from reference TRBV2 and TRBJ1-5): EPEVTQTPSHQVTQMGQEVILRCVPISNHLYFYWYRQILGQKVEFLVSFYNNEISEKSEIFDDQFSVERPDGSNFTLKIRSTKLEDSAMYFCASSGQGLDQPQHFGDGTRLSIL.

The rearrangement links TRBV4-3 to TRBJ2-6, with 8 bases that match TRBD1. This CDR3 contains 18 residues. Looked up from germline, CDR1 is LGHNA and CDR2 is YSLEER. V was pared by 3 bases and J by 0 bases, with 7 bases of the junction left unmatched. The CDR3 loop is CASSHRRTGFSGANVLTF. The CDR3 DNA is TGCGCCAGCAGCCATCGTAGGACAGGGTTCTCTGGGGCCAACGTCCTGACTTTC.

In DNA form, the CDR3 reads TGTGCCAGCAGTTGGGGGGGAGGTCAAGAGACCCAGTACTTC. Protein sequence: CASSWGGGQETQYF. This chain uses TRBV28 with TRBJ2-5; 7 nucleotides line up with TRBD2. The germline V gene encodes CDR1 MDHEN and CDR2 SYDVKM. The CDR3 length is 14 residues. Germline trimming cut 4 bases from V and 2 bases from J; bases unmatched to any gene: 4.

The chain recombines TRBV2 with TRBJ2-5, with 8 bases matching TRBD2. Germline values: CDR1 SNHLY, CDR2 FYNNEI. The CDR3 has 14 amino acids. Trimming cost V 7 bases and J 4 bases; bases outside gene matches: 8. CDR3 loop: CASNSGGTTETQYF. The CDR3 nucleotides read TGTGCCAGCAACTCGGGGGGGACTACAGAGACCCAGTACTTC. The whole variable domain, remainder taken from reference TRBV2 and TRBJ2-5, is EPEVTQTPSHQVTQMGQEVILRCVPISNHLYFYWYRQILGQKVEFLVSFYNNEISEKSEIFDDQFSVERPDGSNFTLKIRSTKLEDSAMYFCASNSGGTTETQYFGPGTRLLVL.

The chain has TRBV23-1 and TRBJ2-1; D gene uncertain. TRBV23-1 counts as an open reading frame of uncertain function. This CDR3 is built from 19 residues. Between the trimmed V and J ends, which lost 0 bases and 0 bases, there was a span of 18 bases. The CDR3 DNA reads TGCGCCAGCAGTCAATCGGTCAGTGCAGGTAATAGCTCCTACAATGAGCAGTTCTTC. As protein: CASSQSVSAGNSSYNEQFF.

This clone has a single count. This sequence joins TRBV5-1 and TRBJ2-3; D gene uncertain. The V end lost 0 bases, the J end lost 3 bases, and 14 bases lay between the germline ends. The CDR3 is made up of 16 amino acids. Germline V CDR1 and CDR2: SGHRS, YFSETQ. The CDR3 DNA reads TGCGCCAGCAGCTTGGCCGGCAGGTCTCGGACAGATACGCAGTATTTT. Its translation: CASSLAGRSRTDTQYF.

The chain joins TRBV28 to TRBJ1-3; 7 bases map to TRBD1. With V trimmed by 8 bases and J by 6 bases, 4 bases remained unmatched. CDR3 length: 12 residues. Germline V lookup: CDR1 MDHEN, CDR2 SYDVKM. In DNA, the CDR3 is TGTGCCAGCTCGACAGGGTTAAACACCATATATTTT. It specifies CASSTGLNTIYF.

The chain couples TRBV4-3 to TRBJ2-7; D perhaps matches TRBD1 (6 bases). The germline V gene encodes CDR1 LGHNA and CDR2 YSLEER. This CDR3 contains 18 residues. The V end was cut by 0 bases, the J end by 0 bases, with 18 bases between. The CDR3 spells CASSQEAPRGTNSYEQYF. In DNA form, the CDR3 reads TGCGCCAGCAGCCAAGAGGCCCCCAGGGGCACGAACTCCTACGAGCAGTACTTC.

CDR3 protein: CASSSTSGLYNEQFF. The CDR3 DNA follows: TGTGCCAGCAGTTCTACTAGCGGGTTATACAATGAGCAGTTCTTC. The gene calls are TRBV6-5 and TRBJ2-1; TRBD2 matches at 9 bases. Germline CDR1 is MNHEY and CDR2 is SVGAGI. The ends lost 4 bases at V and 4 bases at J; junction bases unmatched: 5. The CDR3 covers 15 residues.

The chain employs TRBV29-1 and TRBJ2-3; 10 bases are a match to TRBD2. Losses at the gene ends were 5 bases for V and 7 bases for J; bases not matched to a gene: 6. This CDR3 has 13 amino acids. Germline CDR1 is SQVTM and CDR2 is ANQGSEA. The CDR3 nucleotides read TGCAGCGTTCGGGCTAGCGGGAGAAATACGCAGTATTTT. This codes for CSVRASGRNTQYF.

V usage is TRBV9 and J usage is TRBJ2-6, with D maybe TRBD2 (5 bases). Between the trimmed V and J ends, which lost 2 bases and 0 bases, there was a span of 15 bases. Germline lookup yields CDR1 SGDLS and CDR2 YYNGEE. This CDR3 region has 18 residues. CDR3 protein: CASSVWTARGSGANVLTF. The CDR3 nucleotides are TGTGCCAGCAGCGTTTGGACGGCCCGGGGCTCTGGGGCCAACGTCCTGACTTTC.

The CDR3 DNA follows: TGTGCCAGCAGTTTGCCCGGGACAGGGGGCCAAGGCTACACCTTC. Its translation: CASSLPGTGGQGYTF. The rearrangement uses TRBV28 and TRBJ1-2, with TRBD1 matching over 12 bases. From germline, CDR1 is MDHEN and CDR2 SYDVKM. The CDR3 totals 15 residues. V dropped 3 bases and J dropped 8; count of bases not matched to a gene: 7.

The V call is TRBV7-9, the J call TRBJ2-1; D unclear. Trimming left V 5 bases short and J 9 bases short, with 11 bases between. The CDR3 extends over 12 amino acids. Germline loops: CDR1 SEHNR, CDR2 FQNEAQ (reference sequence). CDR3 coding DNA: TGTGCCAGCAGCCCACCCCGCGGTGAGCAGTTCTTC. Translated, it gives CASSPPRGEQFF.

The chain's CDR3 is CASSPGLAGSNYGYTF. CDR3 in DNA: TGTGCCAGCAGCCCCGGGCTAGCGGGGTCGAACTATGGCTACACCTTC. The chain links TRBV9 to TRBJ1-2; D uncertain. The germline V gene encodes CDR1 SGDLS and CDR2 YYNGEE. The CDR3 contains 16 residues. The V end was cut by 4 bases, the J end by 2 bases, with 18 bases between.

J is TRBJ2-7 and V is TRBV5-4; D is possibly TRBD2 (5 bases). Trimming removed 4 bases at V and 0 bases at J, with 11 bases between. The CDR3 extends over 14 amino acids. Per the germline V gene, CDR1 is SGHNT and CDR2 is YYREEE (reference sequence). The CDR3 nucleotides are TGTGCCAGCAGCCGCACCGGGAACTCCTACGAGCAGTACTTC. It codes for CASSRTGNSYEQYF.